This T cell receptor (beta chain) stems from a study of blood T cells in healthy people across ages. General observations from the study: More naive CD4+ cells and higher diversity marked long-lived donors relative to aged donors. The lack of PBMC sorting stopped any conclusive naive versus antigen-experienced comparison.

This clonotype has ten or more counts. The target antigen is unknown. Primed by a sample-barcoded 5' primer and a J-beta primer mix, a second PCR proceeded for about 6 to 11 cycles. TCRdb called the 5' RACE reads again in MiXCR, with one record for every CDR3 protein. Of some 1.5 million distinct CDR3 sequences listed, 28% were seen once; the top ten hold less than 9.5%. Trimming at V came to 4 bases and at J to 7 bases, leaving 4 bases not matched to a gene. This CDR3 region has 14 residues. Germline V lookup: CDR1 LGHDT, CDR2 YNNKEL (reference sequence). The clonotype originates from a woman in her 30s in good health. V is TRBV3-1 and J is TRBJ2-3; 11 bases fit TRBD2. Sequenced sample: blood. CDR3 nucleotide sequence: TGTGCCAGCAGCCCTAGCGGGGGGACCAATACGCAGTATTTT. Amino acid sequence: CASSPSGGTNTQYF.